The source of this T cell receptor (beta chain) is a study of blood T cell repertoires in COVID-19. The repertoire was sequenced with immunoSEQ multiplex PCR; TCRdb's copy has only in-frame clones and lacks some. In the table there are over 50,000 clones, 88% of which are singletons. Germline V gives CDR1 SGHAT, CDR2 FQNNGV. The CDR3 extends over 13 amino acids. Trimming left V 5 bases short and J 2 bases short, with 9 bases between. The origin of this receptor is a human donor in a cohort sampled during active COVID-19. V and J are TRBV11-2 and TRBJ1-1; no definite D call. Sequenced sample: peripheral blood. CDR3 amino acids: CASSVSPNTEAFF. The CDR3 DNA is TGTGCCAGCAGCGTAAGCCCTAACACTGAAGCTTTCTTT.